A single T cell receptor (beta chain) is shown here with its context. V was clipped by 0 bases and J by 11 bases, with 17 bases between them. CDR3 length: 15 amino acids. Germline V gene lookup returns CDR1 SGHTA and CDR2 FQGNSA. In each sample, about 100,000 TCR templates were assayed. Using immunoSEQ multiplex PCR, the repertoire was profiled, and TCRdb retains in-frame clones only, with some absent. This sample has approximately 94,000 clones, with roughly 97% found just once. The data derive from a study of siplizumab effects on memory and regulatory T cells. The receptor comes from a human donor in good health. The chain recombines TRBV7-2 with TRBJ1-5, with D hard to call. Input material: naive CD4+ T cells sorted from blood. The CDR3 loop is CASSLASALPTSQHF. The CDR3 nucleotides are TGTGCCAGCAGCTTAGCCAGTGCCCTGCCGACGTCCCAGCATTTT.